This T cell receptor beta chain derives from a study of monozygotic twins with inflammatory bowel disease. The study, taken as a whole, reports: Fewer shared clonotypes with others were found in IBD patients than in healthy twins, especially with disease activity. No difference was seen in repertoire similarity between concordant and discordant twins, possibly from limited power. A single strong IBD-associated signal or clonotype was not supported by the findings.

The TCR libraries each used total RNA (roughly 3,500 ng per library). No DNA is given; TCRdb re-called the 5' RACE reads and lists each CDR3 protein once. Its table lists 400,000 or so distinct CDR3 sequences. The V gene's germline CDR1 is SGHAT and CDR2 FQDESV (reference sequence). The length of the CDR3 is 18 residues. Concerning this clonotype: Its antigen is undetermined.

The sequencing sample was made of blood. This TCR was recovered from a human donor with ulcerative colitis or Crohn's disease, or a healthy co-twin of an affected twin (not recorded which). The rearrangement links TRBV11-1 to TRBJ2-2; the TRBD1 assignment by TCRdb is unverifiable without DNA. The CDR3 protein is CASSLVGYGTANTGELFF. Looking up the rest from reference TRBV11-1 and TRBJ2-2 gives the full variable domain: EAEVAQSPRYKITEKSQAVAFWCDPISGHATLYWYRQILGQGPELLVQFQDESVVDDSQLPKDRFSAERLKGVDSTLKIQPAELGDSAMYLCASSLVGYGTANTGELFFGEGSRLTVL.